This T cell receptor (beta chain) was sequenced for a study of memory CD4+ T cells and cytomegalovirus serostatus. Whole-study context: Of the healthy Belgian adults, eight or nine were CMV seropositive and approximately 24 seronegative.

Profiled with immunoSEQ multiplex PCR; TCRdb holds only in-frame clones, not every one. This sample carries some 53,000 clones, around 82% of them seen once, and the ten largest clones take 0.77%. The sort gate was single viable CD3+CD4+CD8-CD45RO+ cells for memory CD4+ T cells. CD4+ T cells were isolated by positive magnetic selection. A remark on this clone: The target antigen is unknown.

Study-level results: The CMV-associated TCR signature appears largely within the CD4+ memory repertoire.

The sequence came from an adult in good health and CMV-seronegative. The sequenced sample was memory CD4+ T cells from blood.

The CDR3 nucleotides read TGTGCCAGCAGCTTGCTAGGGGATCAGCCCCAGCATTTT. It encodes CASSLLGDQPQHF. V is TRBV5-4 and J is TRBJ1-5; D might be TRBD1 (5 bases). The CDR3 is made up of 13 amino acids. Germline values: CDR1 SGHNT, CDR2 YYREEE (reference sequence). Trimming took off 1 base at V and 5 bases at J, with 7 bases between the two ends. Using reference TRBV5-4 and TRBJ1-5 for the parts outside the CDR3, the full variable domain is ETGVTQSPTHLIKTRGQQVTLRCSSQSGHNTVSWYQQALGQGPQFIFQYYREEENGRGNFPPRFSGLQFPNYSSELNVNALELDDSALYLCASSLLGDQPQHFGDGTRLSIL.